This T cell receptor beta chain was recorded in a study of shared clonotypes between healthy human individuals. For the study at large: Contributing individuals were two females and three males aged 18 to 49. General observations from the study: Generation of non-shared clonotypes was less probable than generation of clonotypes shared by all four donors.

About this clone: Its target is unknown.

This CDR3 comprises 10 residues. The ends were cut back, 4 bases at V and 5 bases at J, with 1 base in the middle. The germline V gene encodes CDR1 SGHKS and CDR2 YYEKEE (reference sequence). Profiling relied on immunoSEQ multiplex PCR, and the TCRdb table lists in-frame clones only, not all of them. The sample lists around 100,000 clones, roughly 70% seen once, with approximately 23% in the top ten. Sequencing used memory CD8+ T cells sorted from blood. Subset defined: CD45RO+ cells pooled with CCR7-negative TemRA cells. This sequence originates from a woman aged 25 to 39 in good health. V usage is TRBV5-5 and J usage is TRBJ2-1; D not resolved. Written as DNA, the CDR3 is TGTGCCAGCAGCGACAATGAGCAGTTCTTC. It codes for CASSDNEQFF.